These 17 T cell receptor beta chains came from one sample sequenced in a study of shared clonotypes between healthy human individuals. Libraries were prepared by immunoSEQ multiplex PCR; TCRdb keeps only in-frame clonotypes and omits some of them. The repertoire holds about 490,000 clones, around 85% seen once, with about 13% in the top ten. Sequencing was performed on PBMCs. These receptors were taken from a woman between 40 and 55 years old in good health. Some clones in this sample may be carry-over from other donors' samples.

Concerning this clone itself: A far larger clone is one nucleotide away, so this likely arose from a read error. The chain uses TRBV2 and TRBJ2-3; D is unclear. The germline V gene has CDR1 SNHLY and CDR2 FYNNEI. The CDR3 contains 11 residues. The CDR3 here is CASRYQDAQYF. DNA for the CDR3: TGTGCCAGCAGGTATCAAGATGCGCAGTATTTT. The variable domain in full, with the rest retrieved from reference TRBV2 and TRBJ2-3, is EPEVTQTPSHQVTQMGQEVILRCVPISNHLYFYWYRQILGQKVEFLVSFYNNEISEKSEIFDDQFSVERPDGSNFTLKIRSTKLEDSAMYFCASRYQDAQYFGPGTRLTVL.

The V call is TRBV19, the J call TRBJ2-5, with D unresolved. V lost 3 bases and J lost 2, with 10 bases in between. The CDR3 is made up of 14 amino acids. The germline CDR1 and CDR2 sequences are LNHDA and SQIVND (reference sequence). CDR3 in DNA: TGTGCCAGTAGTATCCCTTTCAAGCAAGAGACCCAGTACTTC. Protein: CASSIPFKQETQYF.

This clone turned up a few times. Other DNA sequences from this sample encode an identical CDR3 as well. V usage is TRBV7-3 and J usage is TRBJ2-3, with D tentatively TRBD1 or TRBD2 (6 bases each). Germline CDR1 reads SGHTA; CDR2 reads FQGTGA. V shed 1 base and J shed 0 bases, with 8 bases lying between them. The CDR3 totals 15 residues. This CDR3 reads CASSLSGTSTDTQYF. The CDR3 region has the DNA TGTGCCAGCAGCTTAAGCGGGACAAGCACAGATACGCAGTATTTT.

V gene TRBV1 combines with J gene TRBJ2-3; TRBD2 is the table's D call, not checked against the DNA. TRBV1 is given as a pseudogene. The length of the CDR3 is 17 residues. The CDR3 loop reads CTSSHLLAGGTTDTQYF. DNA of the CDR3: TGCACCAGCAGCCATCTCTTAGCGGGAGGAACCACAGATACGCAGTATTTT.

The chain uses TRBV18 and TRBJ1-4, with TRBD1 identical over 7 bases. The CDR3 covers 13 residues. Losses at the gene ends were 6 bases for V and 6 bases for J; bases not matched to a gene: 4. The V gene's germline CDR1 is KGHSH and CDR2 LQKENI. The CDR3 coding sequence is TGTGCCAGCTCCCACGGGACAGATGAAAAACTGTTTTTT. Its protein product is CASSHGTDEKLFF.

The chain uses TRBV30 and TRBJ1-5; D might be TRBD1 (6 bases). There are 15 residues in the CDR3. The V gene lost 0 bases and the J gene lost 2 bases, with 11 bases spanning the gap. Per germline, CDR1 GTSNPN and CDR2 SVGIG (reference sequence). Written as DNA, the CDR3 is TGTGCCTGGAGTGTAAGTAGGACAGGCAATCAGCCCCAGCATTTT. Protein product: CAWSVSRTGNQPQHF.

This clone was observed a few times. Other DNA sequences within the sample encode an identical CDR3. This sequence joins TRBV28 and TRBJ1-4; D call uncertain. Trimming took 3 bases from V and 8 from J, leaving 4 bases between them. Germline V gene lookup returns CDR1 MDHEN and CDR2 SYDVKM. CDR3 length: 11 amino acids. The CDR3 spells CASSFGEKLFF. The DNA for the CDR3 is TGTGCCAGCAGTTTTGGGGAAAAACTGTTTTTT. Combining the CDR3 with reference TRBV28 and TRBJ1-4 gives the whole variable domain DVKVTQSSRYLVKRTGEKVFLECVQDMDHENMFWYRQDPGLGLRLIYFSYDVKMKEKGDIPEGYSVSREKKERFSLILESASTNQTSMYLCASSFGEKLFFGSGTQLSVL.

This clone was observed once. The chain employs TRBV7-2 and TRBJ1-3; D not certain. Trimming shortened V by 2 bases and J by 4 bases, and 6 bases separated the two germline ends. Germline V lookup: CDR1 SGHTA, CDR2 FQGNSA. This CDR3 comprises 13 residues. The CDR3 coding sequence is TGTGCCAGCAGCTTAAGATCCGGAAACACCATATATTTT. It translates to CASSLRSGNTIYF.

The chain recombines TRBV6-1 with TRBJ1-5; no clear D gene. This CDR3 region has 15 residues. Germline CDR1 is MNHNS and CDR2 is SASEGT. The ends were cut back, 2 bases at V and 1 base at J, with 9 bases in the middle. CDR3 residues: CASSEWLGSNQPQHF. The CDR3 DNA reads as TGTGCCAGCAGTGAATGGCTGGGAAGCAATCAGCCCCAGCATTTT.

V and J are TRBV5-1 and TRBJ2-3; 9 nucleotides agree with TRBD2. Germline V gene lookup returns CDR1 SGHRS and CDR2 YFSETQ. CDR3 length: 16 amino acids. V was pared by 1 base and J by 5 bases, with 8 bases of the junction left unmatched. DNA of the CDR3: TGCGCCAGCAGCTTGCAGGGGGTAGCGGGAGTAGATACGCAGTATTTT. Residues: CASSLQGVAGVDTQYF.

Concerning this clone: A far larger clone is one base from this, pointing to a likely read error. In DNA, the CDR3 is TGTGCCAGCAGCGTGGGGAGCACTAAAGCTTTCTTT. Translated: CASSVGSTKAFF. The V gene is TRBV6-6, the J gene TRBJ1-1; no definite D call. The CDR3 length is 12 residues. Germline CDR1 reads MNHNY; CDR2 reads SVGAGI (reference sequence).

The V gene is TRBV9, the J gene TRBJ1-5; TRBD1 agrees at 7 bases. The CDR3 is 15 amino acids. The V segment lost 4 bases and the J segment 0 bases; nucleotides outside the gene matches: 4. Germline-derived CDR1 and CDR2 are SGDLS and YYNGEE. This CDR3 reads CASSRDSYSNQPQHF. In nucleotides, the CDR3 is TGTGCCAGCAGCCGGGACAGTTATAGCAATCAGCCCCAGCATTTT.

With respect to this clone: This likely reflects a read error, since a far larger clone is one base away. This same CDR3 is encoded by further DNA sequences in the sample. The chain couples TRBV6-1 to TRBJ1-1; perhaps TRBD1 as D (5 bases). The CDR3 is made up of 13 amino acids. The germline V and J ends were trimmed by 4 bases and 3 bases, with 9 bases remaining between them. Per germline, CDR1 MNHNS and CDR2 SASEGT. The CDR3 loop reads CASSVEGHTEAFF. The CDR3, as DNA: TGTGCCAGCAGTGTCGAGGGACACACTGAAGCTTTCTTT.

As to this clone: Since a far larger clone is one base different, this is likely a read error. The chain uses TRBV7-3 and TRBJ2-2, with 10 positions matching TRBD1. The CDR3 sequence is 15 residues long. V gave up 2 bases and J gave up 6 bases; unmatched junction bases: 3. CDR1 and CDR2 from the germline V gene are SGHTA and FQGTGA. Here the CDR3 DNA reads TGTGCCAGCAGCTTAGTCGGGACAGGGGCCGGGGAGCTGTTTTTT. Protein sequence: CASSLVGTGAGELFF.

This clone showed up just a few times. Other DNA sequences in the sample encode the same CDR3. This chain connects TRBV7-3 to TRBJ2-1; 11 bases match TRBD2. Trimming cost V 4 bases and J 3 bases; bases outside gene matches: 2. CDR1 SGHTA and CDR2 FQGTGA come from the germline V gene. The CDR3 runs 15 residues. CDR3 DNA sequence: TGTGCCAGCAGCTCCCTAGCGGGAGGCTACAATGAGCAGTTCTTC. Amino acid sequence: CASSSLAGGYNEQFF.

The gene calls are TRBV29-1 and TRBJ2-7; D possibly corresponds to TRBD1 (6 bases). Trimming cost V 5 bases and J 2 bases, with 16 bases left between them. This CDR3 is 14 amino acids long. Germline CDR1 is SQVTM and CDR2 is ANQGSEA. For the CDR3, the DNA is TGCAGCGTTAAAGGGACACCGACCCCCTACGAGCAGTACTTC. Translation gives CSVKGTPTPYEQYF.

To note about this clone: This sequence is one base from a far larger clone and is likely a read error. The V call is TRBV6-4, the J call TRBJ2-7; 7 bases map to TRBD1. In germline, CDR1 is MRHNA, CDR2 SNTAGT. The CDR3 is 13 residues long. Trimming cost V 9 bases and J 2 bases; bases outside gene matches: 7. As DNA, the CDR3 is TGTGCCAGTTTTAGGGACAGCCCCTACGAGCAGTACTTC. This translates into CASFRDSPYEQYF.